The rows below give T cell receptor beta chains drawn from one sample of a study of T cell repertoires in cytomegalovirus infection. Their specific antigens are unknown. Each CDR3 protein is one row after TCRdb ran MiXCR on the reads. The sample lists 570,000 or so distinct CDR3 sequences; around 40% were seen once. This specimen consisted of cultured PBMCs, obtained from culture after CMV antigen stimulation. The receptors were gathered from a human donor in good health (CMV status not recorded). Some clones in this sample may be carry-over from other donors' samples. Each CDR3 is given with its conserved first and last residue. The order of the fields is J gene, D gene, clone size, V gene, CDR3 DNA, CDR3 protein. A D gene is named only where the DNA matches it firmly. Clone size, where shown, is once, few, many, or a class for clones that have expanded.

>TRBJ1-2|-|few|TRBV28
TGTGCCAGCAGTTTACGTCAGGCCGATGGCTACACCTTC
CASSLRQADGYTF
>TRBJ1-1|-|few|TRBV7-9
TGTGCCAGCAGCCCGGGTCACACAGACACTGAAGCTTTCTTT
CASSPGHTDTEAFF
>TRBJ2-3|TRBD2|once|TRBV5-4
TGTGCCAGCAGCTTAACTAGCGGGGGTCCCACAGATACGCAGTATTTT
CASSLTSGGPTDTQYF
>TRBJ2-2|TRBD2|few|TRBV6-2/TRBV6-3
TGTGCCACCCTTCAGCGGGGGCCCAGCGGGGAGCTGTTTTTT
CATLQRGPSGELFF
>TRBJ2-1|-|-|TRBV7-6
TGTGCCAGCGAGGGGATAAGCTCGGGGCGAAATGAGCAGTTCTTC
CASEGISSGRNEQFF
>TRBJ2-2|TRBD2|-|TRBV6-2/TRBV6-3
TGTGCCAGCAGTTACCCTATAGCGGGAGGGCCTGACGGGGAGCTGTTTTTT
CASSYPIAGGPDGELFF
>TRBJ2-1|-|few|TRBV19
TGTGCCAGTAGTATCGGACTCCTCTACAATGAGCAGTTCTTC
CASSIGLLYNEQFF
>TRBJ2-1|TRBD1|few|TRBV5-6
TGTGCCAGCAGCTTTCTCGAGGGGGCCTTAAATGAGCAGTTCTTC
CASSFLEGALNEQFF
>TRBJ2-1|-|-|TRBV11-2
TGTGCCAGCAGCTTAGGGGACCGGGGCCCCAGGGGGGTCTTC
CASSLGDRGPRGVF
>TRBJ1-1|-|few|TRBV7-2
TGTGCCAGCAGCTTATTGACAAACACTGAAGCTTTCTTT
CASSLLTNTEAFF
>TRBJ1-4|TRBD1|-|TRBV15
TGTGCCACCAGCAGGGACAGGGGCCTTAATGAAAAACTGTTTTTT
CATSRDRGLNEKLFF
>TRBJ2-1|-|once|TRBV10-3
TGTGCCATCAGCCCCCCTGGGAATGAGCAGTTCTTC
CAISPPGNEQFF
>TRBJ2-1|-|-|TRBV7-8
TGTGCCAGCAGCCTTTCCGAGGGTGAGCAGTTCTTC
CASSLSEGEQFF